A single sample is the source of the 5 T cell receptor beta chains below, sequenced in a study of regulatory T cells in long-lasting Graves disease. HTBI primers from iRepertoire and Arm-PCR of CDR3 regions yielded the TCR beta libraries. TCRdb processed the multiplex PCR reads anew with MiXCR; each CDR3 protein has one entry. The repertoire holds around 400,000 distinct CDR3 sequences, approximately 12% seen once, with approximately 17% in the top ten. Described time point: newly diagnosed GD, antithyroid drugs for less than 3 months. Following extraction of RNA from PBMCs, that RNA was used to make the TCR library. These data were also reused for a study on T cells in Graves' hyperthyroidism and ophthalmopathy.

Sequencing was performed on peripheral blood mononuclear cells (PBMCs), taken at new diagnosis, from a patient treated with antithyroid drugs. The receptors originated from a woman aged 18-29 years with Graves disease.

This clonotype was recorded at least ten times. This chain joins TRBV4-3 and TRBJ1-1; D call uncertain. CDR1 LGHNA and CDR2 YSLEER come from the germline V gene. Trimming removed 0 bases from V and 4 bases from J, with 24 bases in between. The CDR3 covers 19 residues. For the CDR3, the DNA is TGCGCCAGCAGCCAAGATAACCCCCGTGGCGACGGCTGGGCCACTGAAGCTTTCTTT. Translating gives CASSQDNPRGDGWATEAFF.

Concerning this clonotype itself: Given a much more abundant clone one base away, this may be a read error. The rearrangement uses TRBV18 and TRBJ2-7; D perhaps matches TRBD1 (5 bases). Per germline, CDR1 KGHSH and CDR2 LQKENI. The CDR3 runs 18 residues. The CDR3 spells CDSSPLGMRLYQGYEQYF. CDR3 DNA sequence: TGTGACAGCTCACCTCTTGGTATGAGGCTATACCAGGGATACGAGCAGTACTTC.

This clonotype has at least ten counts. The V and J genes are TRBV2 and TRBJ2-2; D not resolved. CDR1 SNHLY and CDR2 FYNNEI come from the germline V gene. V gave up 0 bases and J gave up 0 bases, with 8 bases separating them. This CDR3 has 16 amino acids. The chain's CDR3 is CASSEAPPTNTGELFF. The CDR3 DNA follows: TGTGCCAGCAGTGAAGCCCCCCCCACGAACACCGGGGAGCTGTTTTTT.

DNA for the CDR3: TGTGCCAGCAGAAGCTGGACAGGGGCTGATACGCAGTATTTT. This gives the protein CASRSWTGADTQYF. V and J are TRBV5-5 and TRBJ2-3; 9 nucleotides line up with TRBD1. Germline V gives CDR1 SGHKS, CDR2 YYEKEE (reference sequence). V lost 5 bases and J lost 6; bases outside the gene matches: 7. This CDR3 has 14 residues.

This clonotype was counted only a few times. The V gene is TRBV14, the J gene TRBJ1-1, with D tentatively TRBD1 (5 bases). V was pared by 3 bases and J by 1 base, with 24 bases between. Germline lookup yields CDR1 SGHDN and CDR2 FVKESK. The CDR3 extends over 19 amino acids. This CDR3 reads CASSHPRPTRGSPNTEAFF. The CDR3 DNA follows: TGTGCCAGCAGCCATCCCCGACCTACTAGGGGCTCTCCGAACACTGAAGCTTTCTTT.